Each of the 25 T cell receptor beta chains below was sequenced from the same sample in a study of cytomegalovirus exposure and HLA in healthy donors. A multiplex PCR was run with 60 Vbeta primers and 13 Jbeta primers. TCRdb's copy holds only in-frame clones and misses some; the assay was immunoSEQ multiplex PCR. The sample shows about 130,000 clones, 80% of them seen only once. The sequenced sample consisted of PBMCs. The receptors were gathered from a man aged 25-40 years in good health and CMV-seronegative.

V gene TRBV5-1 combines with J gene TRBJ2-3, with TRBD2 matching over 8 bases. Losses at the gene ends were 2 bases for V and 0 bases for J; bases not matched to a gene: 2. From germline, CDR1 is SGHRS and CDR2 YFSETQ. The length of the CDR3 is 15 residues. This CDR3 reads CASSFSGVSTDTQYF. The CDR3 DNA is TGCGCCAGCAGCTTTAGCGGGGTTAGCACAGATACGCAGTATTTT.

The chain has TRBV18 and TRBJ1-4; weak D call: TRBD1 (5 bases). Germline assignment: CDR1 KGHSH and CDR2 LQKENI. The V and J ends lost 6 bases and 3 bases respectively, with 11 bases between them. The CDR3 is 14 residues long. CDR3 sequence reads: CASSTRVPNEKLFF. The CDR3 DNA is TGTGCCAGCTCTACCAGGGTCCCTAATGAAAAACTGTTTTTT.

This clone was counted only a few times. V and J are TRBV5-6 and TRBJ1-2, with a possible D match to TRBD1 (5 bases). In germline, CDR1 is SGHDT, CDR2 YYEEEE. The ends were cut back, 1 base at V and 7 bases at J, with 14 bases in the middle. There are 14 residues in the CDR3. CDR3 residues: CASSLPGIYAGYTF. DNA of the CDR3: TGTGCCAGCAGCTTGCCAGGGATATATGCTGGCTACACCTTC.

The CDR3: CAIAGGENTEAFF. In nucleotides, the CDR3 is TGTGCCATCGCCGGGGGGGAGAACACTGAAGCTTTCTTT. This chain joins TRBV6-6 and TRBJ1-1; the D gene is possibly TRBD1 (5 bases). Trimming removed 10 bases at V and 1 base at J, with 13 bases between. The CDR3 is 13 amino acids. Germline loops: CDR1 MNHNY, CDR2 SVGAGI (reference sequence).

The chain couples TRBV5-6 to TRBJ2-3, with 11 bases identical to TRBD2. Germline trimming cut 7 bases from V and 0 bases from J; bases unmatched to any gene: 16. Germline V CDR1 and CDR2: SGHDT, YYEEEE. The CDR3 runs 19 residues. CDR3 in amino acids: CASVGVGRLAGPSTDTQYF. The CDR3 DNA is TGTGCCAGCGTGGGGGTGGGCCGACTAGCGGGGCCTAGCACAGATACGCAGTATTTT. Combining the CDR3 with reference TRBV5-6 and TRBJ2-3 gives the whole variable domain DAGVTQSPTHLIKTRGQQVTLRCSPKSGHDTVSWYQQALGQGPQFIFQYYEEEERQRGNFPDRFSGHQFPNYSSELNVNALLLGDSALYLCASVGVGRLAGPSTDTQYFGPGTRLTVL.

The chain employs TRBV28 and TRBJ1-2; 7 bases are shared with TRBD1. After removal of 5 bases from V and 5 bases from J, the junction contained 14 bases not matched to a gene. This CDR3 comprises 16 residues. Germline assignment: CDR1 MDHEN and CDR2 SYDVKM. The CDR3, as DNA: TGTGCCAGCAGTCGGGGGGGGGCAGGGGGGAAATATGGCTACACCTTC. This sequence encodes CASSRGGAGGKYGYTF.

The rearrangement uses TRBV6-4 and TRBJ2-7, with D maybe TRBD2 (6 bases). This CDR3 region has 13 residues. V was shortened by 6 bases and J by 3 bases, with 12 bases between the two germline ends. In germline, CDR1 is MRHNA, CDR2 SNTAGT. The CDR3 spells CASSLREFYEQYF. The CDR3 DNA is TGTGCCAGCAGCTTACGGGAGTTCTACGAGCAGTACTTC.

The chain recombines TRBV7-9 with TRBJ2-3; D is undetermined. The CDR3 loop spans 13 amino acids. Germline V gives CDR1 SEHNR, CDR2 FQNEAQ (reference sequence). Trimming pared 10 bases from V and 1 base from J, leaving 12 bases between. The CDR3 sequence is CAIQSSRTDTQYF. The CDR3 DNA sequence: TGTGCCATACAGAGTAGTCGCACAGATACGCAGTATTTT.

This clone was found once. The chain links TRBV7-2 to TRBJ1-4; TRBD1 matches 8 bases. The length of the CDR3 is 14 residues. With 5 bases clipped from V and 12 bases from J, the junction kept 11 bases outside the gene matches. Looked up from germline, CDR1 is SGHTA and CDR2 is FQGNSA. Written as DNA, the CDR3 is TGTGCCAGCAGCCCAGGGGGCTTCGCACGGGAACTGTTTTTT. Its protein is CASSPGGFARELFF.

The V and J genes are TRBV30 and TRBJ2-3, with 9 positions matching TRBD2. CDR3 length: 14 amino acids. Germline lookup yields CDR1 GTSNPN and CDR2 SVGIG (reference sequence). The ends lost 3 bases at V and 7 bases at J; junction bases unmatched: 8. CDR3 loop: CAWSVAGGPNTQYF. The CDR3 DNA reads as TGTGCCTGGAGCGTTGCGGGAGGGCCAAATACGCAGTATTTT.

The chain joins TRBV18 to TRBJ1-5, with D perhaps matching TRBD1 (6 bases). The V and J ends lost 1 base and 2 bases respectively, with 12 bases between them. CDR1 KGHSH and CDR2 LQKENI come from the germline V gene. CDR3 length: 16 amino acids. This CDR3 is CASSPLQGSGNQPQHF. The CDR3 DNA reads as TGTGCCAGCTCACCACTTCAGGGGTCAGGCAATCAGCCCCAGCATTTT.

CDR3 protein: CASSYSIHRAGYTF. The CDR3 DNA reads TGTGCCAGCAGTTACTCGATTCACAGGGCTGGCTACACCTTC. The rearrangement links TRBV6-5 to TRBJ1-2, with a weak D call TRBD1 (6 bases). Trimming left V 0 bases short and J 7 bases short, with 12 bases between. This CDR3 comprises 14 residues. Germline loops: CDR1 MNHEY, CDR2 SVGAGI.

The J gene is TRBJ2-1, the V gene TRBV6-5; the D is unclear. The CDR3 has 12 residues. V lost 2 bases, J lost 9 bases, and 8 bases lay in between. Looked up from germline, CDR1 is MNHEY and CDR2 is SVGAGI. Written as DNA, the CDR3 is TGTGCCAGCAGTTACCATTCGGGTGAGCAGTTCTTC. Residues: CASSYHSGEQFF.

V and J are TRBV19 and TRBJ1-2, with TRBD1 matching 7 bases. There are 14 residues in the CDR3. The V segment lost 5 bases and the J segment 1 base; nucleotides outside the gene matches: 4. CDR1 is LNHDA, CDR2 SQIVND, per germline (reference sequence). DNA for the CDR3: TGTGCCAGTAGTCCGGGGACAGTTAACTATGGCTACACCTTC. Its translation is CASSPGTVNYGYTF.

This clone turned up a few times. CDR3 in amino acids: CASSRTEFSYEQYF. DNA of the CDR3: TGTGCCAGCAGCCGGACAGAATTCTCCTACGAGCAGTACTTC. The J gene is TRBJ2-7, the V gene TRBV5-6; perhaps TRBD1 as D (6 bases). Per germline, CDR1 SGHDT and CDR2 YYEEEE. The CDR3 spans 14 residues. Trimming pared 4 bases from V and 0 bases from J, leaving 11 bases between.

The chain uses TRBV28 and TRBJ1-3, with 7 bases lining up with TRBD1. J was trimmed by 1 base and V by 6 bases; bases with no gene match: 9. Germline values: CDR1 MDHEN, CDR2 SYDVKM. The CDR3 sequence is 16 residues long. The CDR3 coding sequence is TGTGCCAGCAGCCCCGTAGGGGGCAATTCTGGAAACACCATATATTTT. It codes for CASSPVGGNSGNTIYF.

The J gene is TRBJ2-1, the V gene TRBV11-2, with 12 bases aligning to TRBD2. CDR3 length: 16 amino acids. Trimming took 5 bases from V and 4 from J; bases not matched to a gene: 6. The germline V gene encodes CDR1 SGHAT and CDR2 FQNNGV. Written as DNA, the CDR3 is TGTGCCAGCAGCCCCGGACTAGCGGGAAGTTACAATGAGCAGTTCTTC. Amino acids: CASSPGLAGSYNEQFF.

The chain couples TRBV7-8 to TRBJ2-1; 9 positions agree with TRBD2. This CDR3 spans 16 amino acids. Germline V gene sequence: CDR1 SGHVS, CDR2 FQNEAQ. With V trimmed by 1 base and J by 7 bases, 8 bases remained unmatched. The CDR3 loop is CASSLDGGRAGNEQFF. The CDR3, as DNA: TGTGCCAGCAGCTTAGATGGCGGGAGGGCCGGGAATGAGCAGTTCTTC.

CDR3 bases: TGTGCCAGCGGACTGTACAATGAGCAGTTCTTC. It codes for CASGLYNEQFF. The chain carries TRBV2 and TRBJ2-1; a possible D gene is TRBD2 (5 bases). There are 11 residues in the CDR3. Germline V lookup: CDR1 SNHLY, CDR2 FYNNEI. V was shortened by 8 bases and J by 4 bases, with 6 bases between the two germline ends.

This clone was counted only a few times. The rearrangement links TRBV7-9 to TRBJ2-3, with 9 bases fitting TRBD1. Germline-derived CDR1 and CDR2 are SEHNR and FQNEAQ (reference sequence). CDR3 length: 15 residues. Germline trimming cut 5 bases from V and 3 bases from J; bases unmatched to any gene: 6. CDR3 coding DNA: TGTGCCAGCAGCCGGGGACAGGGAAGGACAGATACGCAGTATTTT. Translated, it gives CASSRGQGRTDTQYF.

This chain joins TRBV5-1 and TRBJ1-4, with 7 bases aligning to TRBD1. There are 13 residues in the CDR3. The germline gives CDR1 SGHRS, CDR2 YFSETQ. The V and J ends lost 7 bases and 7 bases, in that order; junction bases with no gene match: 7. CDR3 DNA sequence: TGCGCCAGCCGTACAGGGGAAGGTGAAAAACTGTTTTTT. Protein product: CASRTGEGEKLFF.

The rearrangement links TRBV7-9 to TRBJ2-7; TRBD2 matches at 11 bases. Germline V gene sequence: CDR1 SEHNR, CDR2 FQNEAQ (reference sequence). The trim removed 8 bases at V and 7 bases at J, leaving 7 bases unmatched. The CDR3 sequence is 13 residues long. CDR3 sequence (DNA): TGTGCCAGCGAGCTAGCGGGAGGTGGAGAGCAGTACTTC. As protein: CASELAGGGEQYF.

V usage is TRBV28 and J usage is TRBJ2-7; the D gene is possibly TRBD1 (6 bases). Trimming stripped 8 bases from V and 1 base from J, with 9 bases between. This CDR3 comprises 12 residues. The germline V gene has CDR1 MDHEN and CDR2 SYDVKM. CDR3 in DNA: TGTGCCAGCGGACAGAGTTCCTACGAGCAGTACTTC. Residues: CASGQSSYEQYF.

The J gene is TRBJ1-2, the V gene TRBV5-1; 9 positions agree with TRBD1. The germline CDR1 and CDR2 sequences are SGHRS and YFSETQ. The CDR3 sequence is 13 residues long. J was trimmed by 6 bases and V by 4 bases; bases with no gene match: 4. CDR3 sequence: CASSPGQGDGYTF. The CDR3 nucleotides read TGCGCCAGCAGCCCGGGACAGGGAGATGGCTACACCTTC.

This chain links TRBV6-5 with TRBJ2-7; tentatively, D is TRBD2 (5 bases). V was trimmed by 1 base and J by 1 base, leaving 8 bases between them. This CDR3 contains 14 residues. The V gene's germline CDR1 is MNHEY and CDR2 SVGAGI. In nucleotides, the CDR3 is TGTGCCAGCAGTTACTACGGAGGATCCTACGAGCAGTACTTC. As protein: CASSYYGGSYEQYF.